This TCR beta chain was sequenced during a study of blood T cells in healthy people across ages. The study, taken as a whole, reports: Relative to aged donors, long-lived donors carried more naive CD4+ cells and displayed higher diversity.

V gave up 8 bases and J gave up 1 base, with 20 bases separating them. Germline lookup yields CDR1 SEHNR and CDR2 FQNEAQ (reference sequence). This CDR3 has 16 residues. In regard to this clonotype: Its target is not known.

Next came a second PCR, run for about 6 to 12 cycles, which used a sample-barcoded 5' primer along with a J-beta primer mix. TCRdb independently ran MiXCR on the 5' RACE reads; one entry per CDR3 protein. The sample includes more than 650,000 distinct CDR3 sequences, 22% seen only once; the top ten take approximately 20%. The V gene is TRBV7-9, the J gene TRBJ1-1; no reliable D call. Sequencing used blood. This sequence was found in a man aged 65 to 79 in good health. The CDR3 DNA follows: TGTGCCAGCCCCCCGGGGATTCAAGCCAAGAACACTGAAGCTTTCTTT. This sequence encodes CASPPGIQAKNTEAFF.